This TCR beta chain was retrieved from a study of cytomegalovirus exposure and HLA in healthy donors. V was clipped by 4 bases and J by 1 base, with 10 bases between them. CDR1 is SQVTM and CDR2 is ANQGSEA in the germline V gene. The CDR3 has 13 residues. PCR employed 60 Vbeta and 13 Jbeta primers. Authors' data handling: Unique TCR beta chains totaled roughly 79 million in a later count, with roughly 11 million of them shared. The table came from immunoSEQ multiplex PCR; TCRdb's copy has only in-frame clones and leaves some out. The V and J calls and clone size come from that table; D and trimming were worked out from the DNA. Of fewer than 150,000 clones in the sample, 82% were seen once.

The V call is TRBV29-1, the J call TRBJ1-2; no definite D call. This clonotype was sampled from a male donor in good health and CMV-seronegative. The sample consisted of PBMCs. The CDR3 DNA reads as TGCAGCGTTGCGAGGCAGCTTAACTATGGCTACACCTTC. It is translated as CSVARQLNYGYTF.